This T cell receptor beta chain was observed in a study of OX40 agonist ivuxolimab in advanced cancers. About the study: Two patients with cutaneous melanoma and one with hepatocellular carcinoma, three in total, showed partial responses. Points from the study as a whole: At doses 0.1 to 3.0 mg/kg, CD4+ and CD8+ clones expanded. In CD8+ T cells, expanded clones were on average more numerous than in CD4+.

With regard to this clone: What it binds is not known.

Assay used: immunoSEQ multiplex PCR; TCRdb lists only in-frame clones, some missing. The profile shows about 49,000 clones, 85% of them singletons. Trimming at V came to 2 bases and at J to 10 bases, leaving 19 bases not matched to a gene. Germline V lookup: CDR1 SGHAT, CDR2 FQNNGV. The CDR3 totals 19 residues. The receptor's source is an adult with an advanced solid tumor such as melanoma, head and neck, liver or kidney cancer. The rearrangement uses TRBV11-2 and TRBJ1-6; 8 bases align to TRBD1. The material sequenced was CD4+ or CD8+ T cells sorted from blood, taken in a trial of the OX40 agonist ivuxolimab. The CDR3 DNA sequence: TGTGCCAGCAGCTTACTCCCACTCCGGACAGGGCCAGGGGAATCACCCCTCCACTTT. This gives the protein CASSLLPLRTGPGESPLHF.